The rows below give T cell receptor beta chains drawn from one sample of a study of blood T cell repertoires in COVID-19. Sequencing was performed with immunoSEQ multiplex PCR; in TCRdb, only in-frame clones are kept and a portion is missing. The sample shows about 47,000 clones, approximately 88% of them seen only once. Material for sequencing was peripheral blood. These TCRs come from a man aged 45-65 years with acute or convalescent COVID-19. CDR3s include the opening cysteine and the closing phenylalanine or tryptophan. D genes are given only for firm matches. The size of a clone is reported for some rows only, either as once, few or many, or as a class for expanded clones.

>TRBV6-2/TRBV6-3|NA|NA|TRBJ1-5
CASSFVNQPQHF
TGTGCCAGCAGCTTCGTAAATCAGCCCCAGCATTTT
>TRBV5-4|NA|TRBD2|TRBJ2-3
CASSLGGGIGSTDTQYF
TGTGCCAGCAGCTTAGGCGGGGGGATTGGTAGCACAGATACGCAGTATTTT
>TRBV29-1|NA|TRBD1|TRBJ2-3
CSAQGTVNDQNTQYF
TGCAGCGCGCAGGGGACAGTAAATGACCAGAATACGCAGTATTTT
>TRBV27|NA|NA|TRBJ2-3
CASSLYQGHGVDTQYF
TGTGCCAGCAGTTTATACCAGGGGCACGGGGTAGATACGCAGTATTTT
>TRBV28|NA|TRBD1|TRBJ2-7
CASSPRDRDYEQYF
TGTGCCAGCAGTCCCCGGGACAGGGACTACGAGCAGTACTTC
>TRBV28|NA|NA|TRBJ1-2
CASSSLTPEVHYGYTF
TGTGCCAGCAGTTCCCTTACCCCCGAGGTCCACTATGGCTACACCTTC
>TRBV28|NA|TRBD2|TRBJ2-1
CASNIAGPLYNEQFF
TGTGCCAGCAATATAGCGGGACCGCTTTACAATGAGCAGTTCTTC
>TRBV5-1|NA|NA|TRBJ2-1
CASSLGGPRSYNEQFF
TGCGCCAGCAGCTTGGGTGGGCCGCGCTCCTACAATGAGCAGTTCTTC
>TRBV5-8|NA|NA|TRBJ1-1
CASSLLTQGTEAFF
TGTGCCAGCAGCCTACTCACCCAGGGGACTGAAGCTTTCTTT
>TRBV11-2|NA|NA|TRBJ1-6
CASSLRHRADYSPLHF
TGTGCCAGCAGCTTACGGCACAGGGCGGATTATTCACCCCTCCACTTT
>TRBV6-5|NA|NA|TRBJ1-2
CASRLQAAWNGYTF
TGTGCCAGCAGATTACAGGCGGCCTGGAATGGCTACACCTTC
>TRBV5-4|NA|NA|TRBJ2-1
CASSLGAERSDEQFF
TGTGCCAGCAGCTTAGGAGCGGAACGATCCGATGAGCAGTTCTTC
>TRBV9|NA|NA|TRBJ2-2
CASSVSERSGELFF
TGTGCCAGCAGCGTTTCAGAGAGGTCCGGGGAGCTGTTTTTT
>TRBV2|NA|TRBD2|TRBJ2-7
CASSPGTRGDEQYF
TGTGCCAGCAGTCCGGGGACTAGGGGGGACGAGCAGTACTTC
>TRBV12-3/TRBV12-4|NA|NA|TRBJ1-5
CASSLGVGQPQHF
TGTGCCAGCAGTTTGGGCGTAGGTCAGCCCCAGCATTTT
>TRBV11-2|few|NA|TRBJ2-5
CASSSIPQETQYF
TGTGCCAGCAGCTCTATCCCGCAAGAGACCCAGTACTTC
>TRBV11-2|NA|NA|TRBJ2-7
CASSLDSLAFSYEQYF
TGTGCCAGCAGCTTAGATTCTTTAGCGTTCTCCTACGAGCAGTACTTC
>TRBV28|few|TRBD2|TRBJ2-2
CASTLISSGMTSETGELFF
TGTGCCAGCACCCTTATTTCTAGCGGGATGACTTCGGAGACCGGGGAGCTGTTTTTT
>TRBV5-8|NA|NA|TRBJ2-1
CASSASGWANNEQFF
TGTGCCAGCTCGGCGAGCGGATGGGCTAACAATGAGCAGTTCTTC
>TRBV5-6|NA|NA|TRBJ2-5
CASSSLSGGFAETQYF
TGTGCCAGCAGCTCCCTTAGCGGAGGATTCGCTGAGACCCAGTACTTC
>TRBV27|NA|TRBD1|TRBJ2-1
CASSFQGDRGHNEQFF
TGTGCCAGCAGTTTTCAGGGGGACAGGGGGCACAATGAGCAGTTCTTC
>TRBV4-2|NA|NA|TRBJ1-4
CASSQDLGTGEKLFF
TGTGCCAGCAGCCAAGATCTGGGCACTGGCGAAAAACTGTTTTTT
>TRBV9|few|NA|TRBJ1-1
CASSVGEVNTEAFF
TGTGCCAGCAGCGTAGGAGAGGTGAACACTGAAGCTTTCTTT
>TRBV4-1|NA|TRBD2|TRBJ2-1
CASSQDQGLALSDEQFF
TGCGCCAGCAGCCAAGATCAGGGACTAGCTCTAAGCGATGAGCAGTTCTTC
>TRBV6-4|few|TRBD1|TRBJ1-1
CASRAQGGNTEAFF
TGTGCCAGCAGGGCTCAGGGGGGGAACACTGAAGCTTTCTTT
>TRBV6-4|NA|NA|TRBJ1-1
CASSDSNRHEAFF
TGTGCCAGCAGTGACTCGAACAGGCATGAAGCTTTCTTT
>TRBV7-3|NA|NA|TRBJ2-1
CASSPRQGREQFF
TGTGCCAGCAGCCCCCGTCAGGGAAGGGAGCAGTTCTTC
>TRBV5-1|NA|TRBD1|TRBJ1-5
CASSVSGQEYQPQHF
TGCGCCAGCAGCGTCTCGGGACAGGAGTATCAGCCCCAGCATTTT
>TRBV7-9|NA|TRBD2|TRBJ2-7
CASSPGTNEQYF
TGTGCCAGCAGCCCCGGGACTAACGAGCAGTACTTC
>TRBV25-1|few|NA|TRBJ2-5
CASSVRETQYF
TGTGCCAGCAGTGTACGGGAGACCCAGTACTTC
>TRBV11-3|NA|NA|TRBJ2-1
CASSLGSRGLTNNEQFF
TGTGCCAGCAGCTTAGGTAGTAGAGGACTAACAAACAATGAGCAGTTCTTC
>TRBV2|few|NA|TRBJ2-7
CASSEPLRAYEQYF
TGTGCCAGCAGTGAACCATTGAGAGCCTACGAGCAGTACTTC
>TRBV19|few|NA|TRBJ1-1
CASSSHGVTTEAFF
TGTGCCAGTAGTTCTCACGGAGTCACCACTGAAGCTTTCTTT
>TRBV19|NA|NA|TRBJ2-1
CASSIHGGSINEQFF
TGTGCCAGTAGTATCCATGGGGGGTCGATCAATGAGCAGTTCTTC
>TRBV3-1/TRBV3-2|NA|NA|TRBJ1-2
CASSQVGRTNYGYTF
TGTGCCAGCAGCCAAGTCGGCAGGACAAACTATGGCTACACCTTC
>TRBV5-1|NA|TRBD1|TRBJ1-1
CASSWTGPNTEAFF
TGCGCCAGCAGCTGGACAGGCCCGAACACTGAAGCTTTCTTT
>TRBV13|NA|NA|TRBJ2-1
CASSFTGSYNEQFF
TGTGCCAGCAGCTTCACCGGCTCCTACAATGAGCAGTTCTTC
>TRBV11-2|NA|NA|TRBJ1-1
CASSPDRAVEAFF
TGTGCCAGCAGTCCAGACCGTGCGGTTGAAGCTTTCTTT
>TRBV10-3|NA|NA|TRBJ1-4
CAISARATNEKLFF
TGTGCCATCAGTGCTCGGGCAACTAATGAAAAACTGTTTTTT
>TRBV6-5|NA|TRBD1|TRBJ2-1
CASSYGGDRAHEQFF
TGTGCCAGCAGTTACGGGGGGGACAGGGCCCATGAGCAGTTCTTC
>TRBV5-8|few|TRBD1|TRBJ2-7
CASNWDSSYEQYF
TGTGCCAGCAACTGGGACAGCTCCTACGAGCAGTACTTC
>TRBV18|NA|NA|TRBJ1-4
CASSFNGGGDNEKLFF
TGTGCCAGCTCTTTTAATGGTGGAGGTGATAATGAAAAACTGTTTTTT
>TRBV5-5|NA|TRBD2|TRBJ2-7
CASSPTSESYEQYF
TGTGCCAGCAGCCCGACTAGCGAGTCCTACGAGCAGTACTTC
>TRBV4-1|NA|NA|TRBJ2-1
CASSQDREPNEQFF
TGCGCCAGCAGCCAAGACAGGGAACCCAATGAGCAGTTCTTC
>TRBV6-1|medium-sized|TRBD2|TRBJ2-7
CASSEDGGGPYEQYF
TGTGCCAGCAGTGAAGATGGCGGGGGGCCCTACGAGCAGTACTTC
>TRBV9|few|NA|TRBJ2-5
CASSVEGGAPETQYF
TGTGCCAGCAGCGTGGAAGGGGGGGCCCCAGAGACCCAGTACTTC
>TRBV5-6|NA|NA|TRBJ2-3
CASSLRSGSTDTQYF
TGTGCCAGCAGCTTGAGGAGCGGATCCACAGATACGCAGTATTTT
>TRBV28|NA|NA|TRBJ2-7
CASSSSSREQYF
NA
>TRBV24-1|NA|NA|TRBJ1-6
CATTSGRRGEGYNSPLHF
TGTGCCACCACCTCAGGAAGGAGGGGAGAGGGCTATAATTCACCCCTCCACTTT
>TRBV28|NA|NA|TRBJ1-6
CATRADYNSPLHF
TGTGCCACCAGGGCCGATTATAATTCACCCCTCCACTTT
>TRBV11-2|once|TRBD2|TRBJ2-4
CASSGRGDMNIQYF
TGTGCCAGCAGCGGCCGGGGGGATATGAACATTCAGTACTTC
>TRBV9|few|NA|TRBJ1-5
CASSGGGSSNQPQHF
TGTGCCAGCAGCGGAGGAGGGAGTAGCAATCAGCCCCAGCATTTT
>TRBV9|few|TRBD2|TRBJ2-5
CASSPGVAGGEETQYF
TGTGCCAGCAGCCCAGGGGTAGCGGGGGGGGAAGAGACCCAGTACTTC
>TRBV18|NA|NA|TRBJ2-7
CASSPTGEQYF
TGTGCCAGCTCACCCACGGGGGAGCAGTACTTC
>TRBV19|NA|NA|TRBJ2-5
CASSIVTRETQYF
TGTGCCAGTAGTATAGTCACTAGAGAGACCCAGTACTTC